This T cell receptor beta chain was captured by sequencing in a study of blood T cells in healthy people across ages. Overall study context: Using template switching, researchers captured about one barcoded beta molecule for each two T cells. Overall study findings and caveats: Per million T cells, the diversity of TCR beta decreased roughly linearly as age advanced. Expanded clonotype changes were possibly confounded by unknown donor CMV status.

The V end was cut by 2 bases, the J end by 0 bases, with 16 bases between. The CDR3 loop spans 16 amino acids. The germline V gene encodes CDR1 DFQATT and CDR2 SNEGSKA (reference sequence). Regarding this clonotype: Its antigen is still unknown.

Isolation per sample recovered at least 6.5 million PBMCs. The use of a sample-barcoded 5' primer and a J-beta primer mix characterized a second PCR of 7 to 11 cycles. TCRdb re-called the 5' RACE reads with MiXCR, one entry per CDR3 protein. Of roughly 1.7 million distinct CDR3 sequences in the sample, almost 35% were seen once. The TCR comes from a woman in her 30s in good health. The chain recombines TRBV20-1 with TRBJ2-5; D ambiguous. The sample comprised blood. CDR3 in DNA: TGCAGTGCTAGACCACGAATCGTGGGCTACCAAGAGACCCAGTACTTC. This sequence encodes CSARPRIVGYQETQYF.